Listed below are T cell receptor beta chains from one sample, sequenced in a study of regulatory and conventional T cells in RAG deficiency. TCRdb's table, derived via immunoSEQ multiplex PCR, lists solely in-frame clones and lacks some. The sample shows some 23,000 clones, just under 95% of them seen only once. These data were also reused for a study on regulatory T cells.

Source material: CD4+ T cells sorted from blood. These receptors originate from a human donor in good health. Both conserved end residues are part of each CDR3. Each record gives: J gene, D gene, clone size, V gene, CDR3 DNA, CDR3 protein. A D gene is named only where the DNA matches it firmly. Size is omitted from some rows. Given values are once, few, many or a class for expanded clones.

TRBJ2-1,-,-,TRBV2,TGTGCCAGCAGTGATCCCCCCCCGAGCTCCTACAATGAGCAGTTCTTC,CASSDPPPSSYNEQFF
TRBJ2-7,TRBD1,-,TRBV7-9,TGTGCCAGCACCCCGGGACAGGACGACGAGCAGTACTTC,CASTPGQDDEQYF
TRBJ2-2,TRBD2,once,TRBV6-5,TGTGCCAGCAGTTACTTGACTAGCGGGATCACCGGGGAGCTGTTTTTT,CASSYLTSGITGELFF
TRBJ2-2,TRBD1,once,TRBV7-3,TGTGCCAGCAGCGAACAGGGGTCCGGGGAGCTGTTTTTT,CASSEQGSGELFF
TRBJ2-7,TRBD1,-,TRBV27,TGTGCCAGCAGTCTTTCCGGGACAGCCTCCTACGAGCAGTACTTC,CASSLSGTASYEQYF
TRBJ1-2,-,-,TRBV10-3,TGTGCCATCGCCTCCCCGGGAAATAACTATGGCTACACCTTC,CAIASPGNNYGYTF
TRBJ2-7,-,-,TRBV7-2,TGTGCCAGCAGCTCCGGACCGGGTGGCTACGAGCAGTACTTC,CASSSGPGGYEQYF
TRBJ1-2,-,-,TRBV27,TGTGCCAGCAGTTTATCGGGGGCGAGGTATGGCTACACCTTC,CASSLSGARYGYTF
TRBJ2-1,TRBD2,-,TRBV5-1,TGCGCCAGCAGCCCCAGGACTAGCGGGGGTTACAATGAGCAGTTCTTC,CASSPRTSGGYNEQFF
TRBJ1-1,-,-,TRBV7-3,TGTGCCAGCAGCTTATTAGGGGAGAACACTGAAGCTTTCTTT,CASSLLGENTEAFF
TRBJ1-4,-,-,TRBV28,TGTGCCAGCAGCACTCAGGGTGCAACTAATGAAAAACTGTTTTTT,CASSTQGATNEKLFF
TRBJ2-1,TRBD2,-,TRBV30,TGTGCCTGGAGTGTGGGGACTAGCGCCTACAATGAGCAGTTCTTC,CAWSVGTSAYNEQFF
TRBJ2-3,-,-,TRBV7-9,TGTGCCAGCAGCTCCCCTGAGGGTTTTTTCACAGATACGCAGTATTTT,CASSSPEGFFTDTQYF
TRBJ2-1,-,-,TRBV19,TGTGCCAGTACGCGAGATAACTCCTACAATGAGCAGTTCTTC,CASTRDNSYNEQFF
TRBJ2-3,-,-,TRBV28,TGTGCCAGCAGCCTCGACGTGAGCGGACAAAGCACAGATACGCAGTATTTT,CASSLDVSGQSTDTQYF
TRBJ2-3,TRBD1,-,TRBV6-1,TGTGCCAGCAGTCAAGTAGATCCGACAGGGAGCACAGATACGCAGTATTTT,CASSQVDPTGSTDTQYF
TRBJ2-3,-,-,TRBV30,TGTGCCTGGAGTGTGAGTGGTGGTACGCAGTATTTT,CAWSVSGGTQYF
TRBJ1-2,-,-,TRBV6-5,TGTGCCTGTTGGGGGTTTAATGGCTACACCTTC,CACWGFNGYTF
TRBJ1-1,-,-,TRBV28,TGTGCCAGCAGTCAGACAGTTGTGGTAGAAGCTTTCTTT,CASSQTVVVEAFF
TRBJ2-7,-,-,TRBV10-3,TGTGCCATCAGTGGACAGGAATCCTACGAGCAGTACTTC,CAISGQESYEQYF
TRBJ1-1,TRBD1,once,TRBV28,TGTGCCAGCAGTAACAGGGGGGGGTACACTGAAGCTTTCTTT,CASSNRGGYTEAFF
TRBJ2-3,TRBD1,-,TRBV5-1,TGCGCCAGCAGCTCCCGGGACAGGGTTACAGATACGCAGTATTTT,CASSSRDRVTDTQYF
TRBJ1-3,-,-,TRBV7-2,TGTGCCAGCAGCTTAGCGCGTCCCTCTGGAAACACCATATATTTT,CASSLARPSGNTIYF
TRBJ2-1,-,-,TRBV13,TGTGCCAGCAGCCTCTCCAATGAGCAGTTCTTC,CASSLSNEQFF
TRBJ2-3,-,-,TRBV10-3,TGTGCCATCAGTGTAACCGGGGGTCCCGACACAGATACGCAGTATTTT,CAISVTGGPDTDTQYF
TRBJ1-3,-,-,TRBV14,TGTGCCAGCAGTCGGAACCGAAACACCATATATTTT,CASSRNRNTIYF
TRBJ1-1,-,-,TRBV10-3,TGTGCCATCAGCGGAAGACAGGAAATGAACACTGAAGCTTTCTTT,CAISGRQEMNTEAFF
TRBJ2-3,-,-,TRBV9,TGTGCCAGCAGCGCCGGCGGGGATCAGTATTTT,CASSAGGDQYF
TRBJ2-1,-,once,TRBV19,TGTGCCAGTAGTCCCTCCCGGCCTACCCCATTGTCTATAAACAATGAGCAGTTCTTC,CASSPSRPTPLSINNEQFF
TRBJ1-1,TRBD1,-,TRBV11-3,TGTGCCAGCAGCTTAACCGGACAGGCCATCAGTGAAGCTTTCTTT,CASSLTGQAISEAFF
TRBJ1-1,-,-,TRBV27,TGTGCCAGCAGTTTATCCCAGGGGACCTTACGAGCTTTCTTT,CASSLSQGTLRAFF
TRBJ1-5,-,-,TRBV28,TGTGCCAGCAGTTTACCGCGACAGGGCAATCAGCCCCAGCATTTT,CASSLPRQGNQPQHF
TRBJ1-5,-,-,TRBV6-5,TGTGCCAGCAGTTCTAGATCCGGTCAGCCCCAGCATTTT,CASSSRSGQPQHF
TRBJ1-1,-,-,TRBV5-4,TGTGCCAGCAGCCCCGGAGGAAGGGACGAAGCTTTCTTT,CASSPGGRDEAFF
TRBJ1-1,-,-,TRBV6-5,TGTGCCAGCAGCTCGGACCAAGGGGGCACTGAAGCTTTCTTT,CASSSDQGGTEAFF
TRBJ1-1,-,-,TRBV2,TGTGCCAGCAGTCCTGGACAGAACACTGAAGCTTTCTTT,CASSPGQNTEAFF
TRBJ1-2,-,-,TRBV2,TGTGCCAGCAGTGATCTCCATCTCGGCTACACCTTC,CASSDLHLGYTF
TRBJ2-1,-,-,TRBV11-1,TGTGCCAGCAGCTTAACCCCGGGAGCGGGCGACTACAATGAGCAGTTCTTC,CASSLTPGAGDYNEQFF
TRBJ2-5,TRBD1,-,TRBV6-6,TGTGCCACCGACAGGGCAAACCAAGAGACCCAGTACTTC,CATDRANQETQYF
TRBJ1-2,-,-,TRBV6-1,TGTGCCAGCAGTGAGAAGGGGTCGAGACTAGGTGGCTACACCTTC,CASSEKGSRLGGYTF
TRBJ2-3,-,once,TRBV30,TGTGCCTGGAGTGTAATGTCAGGGAATGCAGATACGCAGTATTTT,CAWSVMSGNADTQYF
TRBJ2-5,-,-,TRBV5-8,TGTGCCAGCAGCTTGTACGGTGGGGAGACCCAGTACTTC,CASSLYGGETQYF
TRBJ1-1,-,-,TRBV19,TGTGCCAGTTCAGGGTTGAGGACTGAAGCTTTCTTT,CASSGLRTEAFF
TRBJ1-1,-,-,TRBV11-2,TGTGCCAGCAGCTTGGTCCCTCGGGACACTGAAGCTTTCTTT,CASSLVPRDTEAFF
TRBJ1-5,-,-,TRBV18,TGTGCCAGCAGAGCGGGAGGGGCAGGCAATCAGCCCCAGCATTTT,CASRAGGAGNQPQHF
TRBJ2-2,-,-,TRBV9,TGTGCCAGCAGCCCCCAGGGTTATAACGGGGAGCTGTTTTTT,CASSPQGYNGELFF
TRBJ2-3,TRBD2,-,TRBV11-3,TGTGCCAGCAGCTTTCGGGGGGAGACAGATACGCAGTATTTT,CASSFRGETDTQYF
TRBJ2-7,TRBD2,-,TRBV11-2,TGTGCCAGCAGGAGCTTAGGTTGGGGTAGCGGGGACTACGAGCAGTACTTC,CASRSLGWGSGDYEQYF
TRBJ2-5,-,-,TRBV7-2,TGTGCCAGCAGCTTAGTTGATTCTGAGACCCAGTACTTC,CASSLVDSETQYF
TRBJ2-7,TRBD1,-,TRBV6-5,TGTGCCAGCAGTTACTCCGGACAGGGTGGGGAGCAGTACTTC,CASSYSGQGGEQYF
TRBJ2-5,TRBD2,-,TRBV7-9,TGTGCCAGCAGCCTTCGGGAGGCCCAAGAGACCCAGTACTTC,CASSLREAQETQYF
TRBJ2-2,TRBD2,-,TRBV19,TGTGCCAGTAGAGGAGCTAGCGGCGCGAACACCGGGGAGCTGTTTTTT,CASRGASGANTGELFF
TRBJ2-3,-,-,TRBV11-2,TGTGCCAGCAGCTCTAAGCTCGGAGGCGGCTCGCGCACAGATACGCAGTATTTT,CASSSKLGGGSRTDTQYF